The rows below give T cell receptor beta chains drawn from one sample of a study of blood T cells in healthy people across ages. TCRdb re-analysed the 5' RACE reads in MiXCR, keeping a single row per CDR3 protein. The table includes some 900,000 distinct CDR3 sequences, under 50% detected once. Sequenced sample: blood. These receptors came from a man younger than 45 in good health. Both conserved end residues are part of each CDR3. D genes are given only for firm matches. Not every row has a clone size; where given, it reads once, few, many or a size class.

CASSLGDRLSTDTQYF | TGTGCCAGCAGCTTAGGGGACAGACTAAGCACAGATACGCAGTATTTT | TRBV7-2 | TRBD1 | NA | TRBJ2-3
CASSSPYQAGGTYEQYF | TGTGCCAGCAGCTCACCGTATCAAGCGGGGGGGACCTACGAGCAGTACTTC | TRBV7-2 | TRBD2 | few | TRBJ2-7
CASSSTRGRKEKLFF | TGTGCCAGCAGCTCCACCCGGGGGAGGAAGGAAAAACTGTTTTTT | TRBV7-9 | NA | NA | TRBJ1-4
CASSLATYRGTSTDTQYF | TGCGCCAGCAGCTTGGCCACCTACAGGGGCACTAGCACAGATACGCAGTATTTT | TRBV5-1 | TRBD1 | NA | TRBJ2-3
CASSTGRVIKGGGQPQHF | TGTGCCAGTTCCACAGGGAGGGTGATTAAGGGAGGAGGTCAGCCCCAGCATTTT | TRBV2 | NA | NA | TRBJ1-5
CASSVGDRGYQETQYF | TGTGCCAGCAGCGTAGGTGATAGAGGCTACCAAGAGACCCAGTACTTC | TRBV9 | NA | few | TRBJ2-5
CASSQEAGRETQYF | TGCGCCAGCAGCCAAGAGGCGGGGAGAGAGACCCAGTACTTC | TRBV4-1 | NA | NA | TRBJ2-5
CASSYSPRTTYEQYF | TGTGCCAGCAGTTACTCCCCCAGGACTACCTACGAGCAGTACTTC | TRBV6-2/TRBV6-3 | NA | NA | TRBJ2-7
CAISETGTGGKSTQYF | TGTGCCATCAGTGAGACGGGGACAGGGGGCAAAAGTACGCAGTATTTT | TRBV10-3 | TRBD1 | NA | TRBJ2-3
CATSRVAQETQYF | TGTGCCACCAGCAGGGTTGCTCAAGAGACCCAGTACTTC | TRBV15 | NA | NA | TRBJ2-5
CASSLYGAGRGQPQHF | TGTGCCAGCAGTTTATACGGTGCAGGGCGAGGTCAGCCCCAGCATTTT | TRBV12-3/TRBV12-4 | NA | NA | TRBJ1-5
CASSLGRYAVVPNTEAFF | TGTGCCAGCAGTTTGGGACGCTATGCGGTTGTTCCGAACACTGAAGCTTTCTTT | TRBV28 | NA | NA | TRBJ1-1
CSAPQRGGFTDTQYF | TGCAGTGCTCCACAACGGGGGGGTTTCACAGATACGCAGTATTTT | TRBV20-1 | TRBD2 | NA | TRBJ2-3
CASSQGPGEYGYTF | TGCGCCAGCAGCCAAGGTCCGGGAGAATACGGCTACACCTTC | TRBV4-3 | NA | few | TRBJ1-2
CASSLETGGRNEQFF | TGTGCCAGCAGCTTAGAGACAGGGGGCCGGAATGAGCAGTTCTTC | TRBV11-3 | TRBD1 | NA | TRBJ2-1
CASSYSVLVAGDSYEQYF | TGTGCCAGCAGTTACTCCGTCCTGGTAGCGGGGGACTCCTACGAGCAGTACTTC | TRBV6-2/TRBV6-3 | TRBD2 | few | TRBJ2-7
CSALRDRTYEQYF | TGCAGTGCTCTGAGGGACAGAACCTACGAGCAGTACTTC | TRBV20-1 | TRBD1 | NA | TRBJ2-7
CASRGQGAHGEKLFF | TGTGCCAGCAGAGGGCAGGGGGCGCATGGTGAAAAACTGTTTTTT | TRBV2 | TRBD1 | NA | TRBJ1-4
CASVGGVRTGELFF | TGTGCATCGGTGGGGGGCGTTCGCACCGGGGAGCTGTTTTTT | TRBV28 | NA | NA | TRBJ2-2
CASRRATIGSSYEQYF | TGTGCCAGCAGAAGAGCTACGATAGGTTCCTCCTACGAGCAGTACTTC | TRBV6-1 | NA | NA | TRBJ2-7
CASSKGGNSEKLFF | TGTGCCAGCAGCAAGGGGGGCAACAGTGAAAAACTGTTTTTT | TRBV7-2 | NA | few | TRBJ1-4
CSARKTTDIETQYF | TGCAGTGCTAGAAAGACTACCGATATAGAGACCCAGTACTTC | TRBV20-1 | NA | few | TRBJ2-5
CSARGGNRGINQPQHF | TGCAGTGCTAGGGGGGGGAACAGGGGAATTAATCAGCCCCAGCATTTT | TRBV20-1 | TRBD1 | NA | TRBJ1-5
CASSDGLAGRQETQYF | TGTGCCAGCAGTGACGGACTAGCGGGAAGGCAAGAGACCCAGTACTTC | TRBV25-1 | TRBD2 | few | TRBJ2-5
CASICEQYF | TGTGCCAGCATTTGCGAGCAGTACTTC | TRBV21-1 | NA | few | TRBJ2-7
CSASGGAAEQFF | TGCAGTGCTAGCGGGGGGGCAGCTGAGCAGTTCTTC | TRBV20-1 | TRBD2 | NA | TRBJ2-1
CATSRAGAQEKLFF | TGTGCCACCAGCAGAGCAGGGGCGCAAGAAAAACTGTTTTTT | TRBV15 | NA | NA | TRBJ1-4
CASSWAGPSYEQYF | TGTGCCAGCAGCTGGGCAGGTCCCTCCTACGAGCAGTACTTC | TRBV3-1 | NA | NA | TRBJ2-7